This T cell receptor beta chain came from a study of blood T cell repertoires in COVID-19. Study information: In each case, the material was cDNA or gDNA derived from T cells, B-cell-depleted T cells, or PBMCs.

Original processing methods: Reference gene primer amplification in the assay estimated nucleated cell counts. Some clones are missing from TCRdb's copy, which holds only in-frame ones; the method was immunoSEQ multiplex PCR. That table furnishes V, J and clone size, whereas the DNA furnished D and trimming. The profile shows around 230,000 clones, 70% to 90% of them singletons. The CDR3 is 13 amino acids. Per germline, CDR1 GTSNPN and CDR2 SVGIG (reference sequence). V lost 2 bases, J lost 8 bases, and 13 bases lay in between. Material: peripheral blood. The TCR originated in a young man who had recovered from COVID-19. The genes are TRBV30 and TRBJ1-5, with D possibly TRBD1 on 5 matching bases. The CDR3 region is CAWSLGGVEPQHF. Here the CDR3 DNA reads TGTGCCTGGAGTCTTGGGGGGGTAGAGCCCCAGCATTTT.